This is a list of T cell receptor beta chains from one sample in a study of PD-1 blockade in classical Hodgkin lymphoma. TCRdb's table, derived via immunoSEQ multiplex PCR, lists solely in-frame clones and lacks some. The profile shows just over 60,000 clones, 70% to 90% of them singletons. The sample in question was peripheral blood mononuclear cells (PBMCs), obtained at baseline. These receptors were obtained from a human donor with classical Hodgkin lymphoma. The CDR3 runs from the conserved cysteine through the conserved F or W. The order of the fields is J gene, clone size, D gene, V gene, CDR3 protein, CDR3 DNA. The D gene is left open where the match is weak. Where a row states a size, it is once, few, many or the class of an expanded clone; other rows omit it.

j_call: TRBJ2-1
clone_size: NA
d_call: TRBD2
v_call: TRBV2
cdr3_aa: CASSDEAGGLFF
cdr3_nt: TGTGCCAGCAGTGATGAGGCGGGGGGGCTGTTCTTC

j_call: TRBJ2-1
clone_size: NA
d_call: TRBD2
v_call: TRBV7-2
cdr3_aa: CASSLLTSGPYNEQFF
cdr3_nt: TGTGCCAGCAGCTTACTGACTAGCGGCCCCTACAATGAGCAGTTCTTC

j_call: TRBJ1-1
clone_size: NA
d_call: NA
v_call: TRBV19
cdr3_aa: CASSMGTLGSEAFF
cdr3_nt: TGTGCCAGTAGCATGGGGACCCTCGGATCTGAAGCTTTCTTT

j_call: TRBJ1-2
clone_size: NA
d_call: NA
v_call: TRBV6-5
cdr3_aa: CASALGGRLYGYTF
cdr3_nt: TGTGCCAGCGCTCTGGGGGGGCGCCTCTATGGCTACACCTTC

j_call: TRBJ2-3
clone_size: NA
d_call: NA
v_call: TRBV9
cdr3_aa: CASSDPGLGTDTQYF
cdr3_nt: TGTGCCAGCAGCGATCCGGGGCTAGGCACAGATACGCAGTATTTT

j_call: TRBJ1-5
clone_size: NA
d_call: NA
v_call: TRBV19
cdr3_aa: CASSISHYYSNQPQHF
cdr3_nt: TGTGCCAGTAGTATCTCACACTATTATAGCAATCAGCCCCAGCATTTT

j_call: TRBJ1-6
clone_size: few
d_call: NA
v_call: TRBV6-5
cdr3_aa: CASTYAGSYNSPLHF
cdr3_nt: TGTGCCAGCACCTACGCAGGTTCTTATAATTCACCCCTCCACTTT

j_call: TRBJ2-2
clone_size: NA
d_call: NA
v_call: TRBV5-1
cdr3_aa: CASSLVRGQGELFF
cdr3_nt: TGCGCCAGCAGCTTGGTGCGGGGGCAAGGGGAGCTGTTTTTT

j_call: TRBJ2-5
clone_size: NA
d_call: NA
v_call: TRBV4-2
cdr3_aa: CASSQPSGQETQYF
cdr3_nt: TGTGCCAGCAGCCAACCAAGCGGCCAAGAGACCCAGTACTTC

j_call: TRBJ2-5
clone_size: NA
d_call: TRBD1
v_call: TRBV5-1
cdr3_aa: CASSLMGRGHIETQYF
cdr3_nt: TGCGCCAGCAGCTTGATGGGCAGGGGGCATATAGAGACCCAGTACTTC

j_call: TRBJ2-1
clone_size: NA
d_call: NA
v_call: TRBV2
cdr3_aa: CASSAAPRGARGNEQFF
cdr3_nt: TGTGCCAGCAGTGCAGCTCCCAGGGGGGCCCGCGGGAATGAGCAGTTCTTC

j_call: TRBJ2-7
clone_size: NA
d_call: TRBD2
v_call: TRBV4-3
cdr3_aa: CASSQGLGAGVSYEQYF
cdr3_nt: TGCGCCAGCAGCCAGGGCCTAGGGGCGGGGGTATCCTACGAGCAGTACTTC

j_call: TRBJ2-1
clone_size: NA
d_call: NA
v_call: TRBV19
cdr3_aa: CASSWQEGYNEQFF
cdr3_nt: TGTGCCAGTAGTTGGCAGGAAGGGTACAATGAGCAGTTCTTC

j_call: TRBJ1-6
clone_size: NA
d_call: NA
v_call: TRBV19
cdr3_aa: CASSLRQRSSYNSPLHF
cdr3_nt: TGTGCCAGTAGTCTTAGACAGCGGAGCTCCTATAATTCACCCCTCCACTTT

j_call: TRBJ1-1
clone_size: NA
d_call: TRBD1
v_call: TRBV19
cdr3_aa: CASSTPGQEAAEAFF
cdr3_nt: TGTGCCAGTAGTACCCCGGGACAGGAGGCGGCTGAAGCTTTCTTT

j_call: TRBJ2-7
clone_size: NA
d_call: TRBD1
v_call: TRBV19
cdr3_aa: CASSPEPIPTGGTSKTYEQYF
cdr3_nt: TGTGCCAGTAGTCCAGAACCCATCCCGACAGGGGGCACCTCCAAAACCTACGAGCAGTACTTC

j_call: TRBJ2-3
clone_size: NA
d_call: NA
v_call: TRBV7-9
cdr3_aa: CASSSPGALFSTDTQYF
cdr3_nt: TGTGCCAGCAGCTCCCCGGGAGCCTTGTTTAGCACAGATACGCAGTATTTT

j_call: TRBJ1-4
clone_size: NA
d_call: TRBD1
v_call: TRBV7-9
cdr3_aa: CASSLADRGHEKLFF
cdr3_nt: TGTGCCAGCAGCTTAGCGGACAGGGGGCATGAAAAACTGTTTTTT

j_call: TRBJ1-5
clone_size: NA
d_call: NA
v_call: TRBV19
cdr3_aa: CASSRDRLGNQPQHF
cdr3_nt: TGTGCCAGTAGCAGGGATCGTTTAGGCAATCAGCCCCAGCATTTT

j_call: TRBJ2-1
clone_size: NA
d_call: NA
v_call: TRBV6-5
cdr3_aa: CASSRQGGYNEQFF
cdr3_nt: TGTGCCAGCAGTCGCCAGGGTGGCTACAATGAGCAGTTCTTC

j_call: TRBJ1-1
clone_size: NA
d_call: NA
v_call: TRBV6-5
cdr3_aa: CASGEPNTEAFF
cdr3_nt: TGTGCCAGCGGTGAGCCAAACACTGAAGCTTTCTTT

j_call: TRBJ2-5
clone_size: NA
d_call: TRBD2
v_call: TRBV18
cdr3_aa: CASSPIPKLAGEETQYF
cdr3_nt: TGTGCCAGCTCACCGATCCCTAAGCTAGCGGGGGAAGAGACCCAGTACTTC

j_call: TRBJ1-2
clone_size: NA
d_call: NA
v_call: TRBV28
cdr3_aa: CASAVGDRVGYGYTF
cdr3_nt: TGTGCCAGCGCCGTCGGGGACCGGGTGGGCTATGGCTACACCTTC

j_call: TRBJ1-1
clone_size: NA
d_call: NA
v_call: TRBV11-3
cdr3_aa: CASSYGDDTEAFF
cdr3_nt: TGTGCCAGCAGCTACGGGGATGACACTGAAGCTTTCTTT

j_call: TRBJ1-1
clone_size: NA
d_call: NA
v_call: TRBV2
cdr3_aa: CASSDLDTEAFF
cdr3_nt: TGTGCCAGCAGTGACTTGGACACTGAAGCTTTCTTT

j_call: TRBJ1-5
clone_size: NA
d_call: NA
v_call: TRBV7-9
cdr3_aa: CASSLGVTSNQPQHF
cdr3_nt: TGTGCCAGCAGCTTAGGAGTGACTAGCAATCAGCCCCAGCATTTT

j_call: TRBJ2-1
clone_size: NA
d_call: TRBD1
v_call: TRBV11-2
cdr3_aa: CASSRLGQGGGNEQFF
cdr3_nt: TGTGCCAGCAGCCGCCTAGGACAGGGGGGGGGCAATGAGCAGTTCTTC

j_call: TRBJ2-2
clone_size: NA
d_call: TRBD1
v_call: TRBV9
cdr3_aa: CASSDRDRVLPGELFF
cdr3_nt: TGTGCCAGCAGCGACCGGGACAGGGTCCTCCCCGGGGAGCTGTTTTTT

j_call: TRBJ1-2
clone_size: NA
d_call: NA
v_call: TRBV15
cdr3_aa: CATSRDHTNYGYTF
cdr3_nt: TGTGCCACCAGCAGAGATCATACGAACTATGGCTACACCTTC

j_call: TRBJ1-5
clone_size: NA
d_call: NA
v_call: TRBV23-1
cdr3_aa: CASSQSRGGLHQPQHF
cdr3_nt: TGCGCCAGCAGTCAATCCAGAGGGGGGTTGCACCAGCCCCAGCATTTT

j_call: TRBJ1-4
clone_size: NA
d_call: TRBD1
v_call: TRBV30
cdr3_aa: CAWQTGGWGGEKLFF
cdr3_nt: TGTGCCTGGCAAACAGGGGGTTGGGGTGGTGAAAAACTGTTTTTT

j_call: TRBJ1-2
clone_size: NA
d_call: NA
v_call: TRBV20-1
cdr3_aa: CSAREGNGYTF
cdr3_nt: TGCAGTGCTAGAGAGGGGAATGGCTACACCTTC

j_call: TRBJ2-5
clone_size: NA
d_call: NA
v_call: TRBV5-1
cdr3_aa: CASSYASGVAETQYF
cdr3_nt: TGCGCCAGCAGCTATGCCTCAGGGGTGGCGGAGACCCAGTACTTC

j_call: TRBJ2-2
clone_size: NA
d_call: NA
v_call: TRBV4-3
cdr3_aa: CASSPERAPLRTGELFF
cdr3_nt: TGCGCCAGCAGCCCAGAGAGGGCCCCCCTTCGAACCGGGGAGCTGTTTTTT

j_call: TRBJ2-7
clone_size: NA
d_call: NA
v_call: TRBV2
cdr3_aa: CASRRRIGRSEQYF
cdr3_nt: TGTGCCAGCAGAAGACGCATTGGGCGGTCCGAGCAGTACTTC

j_call: TRBJ1-2
clone_size: NA
d_call: TRBD1
v_call: TRBV6-5
cdr3_aa: CASSPRTGAHYGYTF
cdr3_nt: TGTGCCAGCAGTCCGAGGACAGGGGCCCACTATGGCTACACCTTC

j_call: TRBJ2-1
clone_size: NA
d_call: NA
v_call: TRBV7-2
cdr3_aa: CASSPDPLNEQFF
cdr3_nt: TGTGCCAGCAGCCCTGACCCTCTGAATGAGCAGTTCTTC

j_call: TRBJ2-1
clone_size: NA
d_call: TRBD2
v_call: TRBV28
cdr3_aa: CASSPAGGNSYNEQFF
cdr3_nt: TGTGCCAGCAGCCCAGCGGGGGGGAACTCCTACAATGAGCAGTTCTTC

j_call: TRBJ2-5
clone_size: NA
d_call: NA
v_call: TRBV7-2
cdr3_aa: CASTRKETQYF
cdr3_nt: TGTGCCAGCACCCGGAAAGAGACCCAGTACTTC

j_call: TRBJ2-6
clone_size: NA
d_call: TRBD1
v_call: TRBV30
cdr3_aa: CATPRGPSGANVLTF
cdr3_nt: TGTGCCACCCCCAGGGGGCCCTCTGGGGCCAACGTCCTGACTTTC

j_call: TRBJ2-1
clone_size: NA
d_call: NA
v_call: TRBV19
cdr3_aa: CASSIWSGGKDNEQFF
cdr3_nt: TGTGCCAGTAGTATATGGTCTGGGGGGAAGGACAATGAGCAGTTCTTC

j_call: TRBJ2-7
clone_size: NA
d_call: NA
v_call: TRBV9
cdr3_aa: CASSVGGFSYEQYF
cdr3_nt: TGTGCCAGCAGCGTAGGAGGGTTCTCCTACGAGCAGTACTTC

j_call: TRBJ2-7
clone_size: NA
d_call: TRBD1
v_call: TRBV6-4
cdr3_aa: CASSDSEVAGQGYEQYF
cdr3_nt: TGTGCCAGCAGTGACTCGGAAGTTGCGGGACAGGGTTACGAGCAGTACTTC

j_call: TRBJ1-4
clone_size: NA
d_call: NA
v_call: TRBV21-1
cdr3_aa: CASSSGAPPTNEKLFF
cdr3_nt: TGTGCCAGCAGCAGTGGGGCCCCACCAACTAATGAAAAACTGTTTTTT

j_call: TRBJ1-4
clone_size: NA
d_call: NA
v_call: TRBV18
cdr3_aa: CASSLTGRTNEKLFF
cdr3_nt: TGTGCCAGCTCACTAACAGGGAGAACTAATGAAAAACTGTTTTTT

j_call: TRBJ1-5
clone_size: NA
d_call: NA
v_call: TRBV19
cdr3_aa: CASSFHHISDSNQPQHF
cdr3_nt: TGTGCCAGTAGTTTTCACCACATCTCGGATAGCAATCAGCCCCAGCATTTT